What follows are 24 T cell receptor beta chains derived from one specimen sequenced in a study of T cell responses to AZD1222 COVID-19 vaccine. The method was immunoSEQ multiplex PCR; TCRdb's version includes in-frame clones alone and lacks a portion of them. The repertoire holds 100,000 to 150,000 clones, approximately 92% seen once, with approximately 2.1% in the top ten. Sequenced here: peripheral blood, sampled 28 days after the second AZD1222 dose. The receptor source for this set is an adult who received the AZD1222 COVID-19 vaccine.

This chain connects TRBV7-8 to TRBJ1-5; 7 bases agree with TRBD1. With 5 bases clipped from V and 2 bases from J, the junction kept 12 bases outside the gene matches. CDR3 length: 17 residues. The germline CDR1 and CDR2 sequences are SGHVS and FQNEAQ. CDR3 coding DNA: TGTGCCAGCAGCCAAGCGTACAGGGGAGTGGGCAATCAGCCCCAGCATTTT. Translating gives CASSQAYRGVGNQPQHF. Full variable domain (rest looked up from reference TRBV7-8 and TRBJ1-5): GAGVSQSPRYKVAKRGQDVALRCDPISGHVSLFWYQQALGQGPEFLTYFQNEAQLDKSGLPSDRFFAERPEGSVSTLKIQRTQQEDSAVYLCASSQAYRGVGNQPQHFGDGTRLSIL.

The chain combines TRBV7-9 with TRBJ2-3; 9 nucleotides align to TRBD1. Trimming at V came to 4 bases and at J to 4 bases, leaving 9 bases not matched to a gene. Germline V lookup: CDR1 SEHNR, CDR2 FQNEAQ (reference sequence). CDR3 length equals 16 residues. The CDR3 region is CASSSVNRGPSDTQYF. The CDR3 DNA follows: TGTGCCAGCAGCTCGGTAAACAGGGGGCCCTCAGATACGCAGTATTTT.

The chain combines TRBV7-9 with TRBJ1-1; 12 bases align to TRBD1. V lost 7 bases to trimming and J lost 1 base; unmatched junction nucleotides: 1. Germline lookup yields CDR1 SEHNR and CDR2 FQNEAQ (reference sequence). The CDR3 runs to 14 residues. The CDR3 DNA is TGTGCCAGCAAGGGACAGGGGGCGAACACTGAAGCTTTCTTT. Encoded protein: CASKGQGANTEAFF.

This clone has only one observation. The chain joins TRBV19 to TRBJ1-3; a possible D gene is TRBD1 (5 bases). V lost 3 bases to trimming and J lost 4 bases, with 13 bases between them. The germline CDR1 and CDR2 sequences are LNHDA and SQIVND (reference sequence). This CDR3 is 15 amino acids long. CDR3 sequence reads: CASSIRGSGGNTIYF. CDR3 DNA sequence: TGTGCCAGTAGTATCCGGGGGTCTGGCGGAAACACCATATATTTT.

The chain couples TRBV4-3 to TRBJ1-2; weak D call: TRBD1 (6 bases). This CDR3 has 15 residues. The germline CDR1 and CDR2 sequences are LGHNA and YSLEER. V lost 0 bases and J lost 4, with 12 bases in between. The CDR3 is CASSQDSTGPYGYTF. CDR3 DNA: TGCGCCAGCAGCCAAGATTCGACAGGTCCCTATGGCTACACCTTC.

The chain is built from TRBV15 and TRBJ1-2; no reliable D call. With 1 base removed from V and 4 bases from J, the gap between germline ends came to 10 bases. Germline V CDR1 and CDR2: LNHNV, YYDKDF (reference sequence). This CDR3 has 14 residues. In DNA form, the CDR3 reads TGTGCCACCAGCAGAGTGGACGGACCCTATGGCTACACCTTC. It specifies CATSRVDGPYGYTF.

This clone was counted a single time. The CDR3 DNA reads as TGTGCCAGCAGTTATAGCCTAGCGCCTGCCTACGAGCAGTACGTC. Translating it yields CASSYSLAPAYEQYV. The chain combines TRBV6-5 with TRBJ2-7; a weak D match, TRBD2 (6 bases). The V gene's germline CDR1 is MNHEY and CDR2 SVGAGI. V was shortened by 3 bases and J by 2 bases, with 14 bases between the two germline ends. This CDR3 is built from 15 residues.

This chain connects TRBV30 to TRBJ2-7; D tentatively reads TRBD1 or TRBD2 (5 bases each). Germline-derived CDR1 and CDR2 are GTSNPN and SVGIG (reference sequence). V gave up 0 bases and J gave up 7 bases, with 22 bases separating them. This CDR3 contains 16 residues. The CDR3 here is CAWSVKWRGVSPEQYF. CDR3 DNA: TGTGCCTGGAGTGTAAAATGGCGAGGGGTTTCCCCTGAGCAGTACTTC.

This clone has a count of ten or more. This rearrangement joins TRBV29-1 to TRBJ1-1; 7 bases are shared with TRBD1. From germline, CDR1 is SQVTM and CDR2 ANQGSEA. The CDR3 runs 13 residues. V dropped 6 bases and J dropped 4; count of bases not matched to a gene: 8. The CDR3 DNA sequence: TGCAGCGTCCCGGGGACAGACCTCACTGAAGCTTTCTTT. Its translation is CSVPGTDLTEAFF.

The V and J genes are TRBV7-6 and TRBJ2-7; 7 bases line up with TRBD1. Germline CDR1 and CDR2: SGHVS and FNYEAQ. J gave up 0 bases and V 1 base, and 6 bases lay outside the gene matches. This CDR3 has 16 amino acids. CDR3 loop: CASSLVQGDSSYEQYF. The DNA for the CDR3 is TGTGCCAGCAGCTTAGTTCAGGGGGATAGCTCCTACGAGCAGTACTTC.

The chain joins TRBV5-4 to TRBJ2-3; 12 bases line up with TRBD2. The V and J ends lost 1 base and 2 bases, in that order; junction bases with no gene match: 8. This CDR3 is 18 amino acids long. Germline V gene lookup returns CDR1 SGHNT and CDR2 YYREEE (reference sequence). The CDR3 DNA follows: TGTGCCAGCAGCTTGCGCCCTAGCGGGGGGGTTGTCACAGATACGCAGTATTTT. Its translation: CASSLRPSGGVVTDTQYF.

V is TRBV7-2 and J is TRBJ1-1; D not resolved. V was pared by 0 bases and J by 2 bases, with 10 bases between. The V gene's germline CDR1 is SGHTA and CDR2 FQGNSA. This CDR3 comprises 15 residues. The CDR3 DNA sequence: TGTGCCAGCAGCTTAGCTATGGGGTTCAACACTGAAGCTTTCTTT. Translating gives CASSLAMGFNTEAFF.

This chain links TRBV24-1 with TRBJ2-3; D might be TRBD1 (6 bases). The CDR3 has 14 amino acids. The V gene lost 7 bases and the J gene lost 2 bases, with 12 bases spanning the gap. Germline V gene sequence: CDR1 KGHDR, CDR2 SFDVKD. This CDR3 is CATSLAGDTDTQYF. CDR3 coding DNA: TGTGCCACCAGCCTAGCAGGGGACACAGATACGCAGTATTTT.

This clone was detected only once. The chain combines TRBV10-1 with TRBJ1-1, with D unresolved. CDR1 is WNHNN and CDR2 is SYGVQD in the germline V gene (reference sequence). This CDR3 is 13 amino acids long. With 0 bases removed from V and 6 bases from J, the gap between germline ends came to 8 bases. The CDR3 DNA sequence: TGCGCCAGCAGTGAGTCGGGCGGCGCTGAAGCTTTCTTT. It codes for CASSESGGAEAFF.

In regard to this clone: The same CDR3 arises from other DNA sequences in this sample as well. The chain uses TRBV7-2 and TRBJ2-1, with D perhaps TRBD2 (6 bases). CDR1 and CDR2 from the germline V gene are SGHTA and FQGNSA. CDR3 length equals 14 residues. V was pared by 1 base and J by 7 bases, with 11 bases between. The CDR3 DNA sequence: TGTGCCAGCAGCTTAGGCGGGCGGGGAAATGAGCAGTTCTTC. This encodes CASSLGGRGNEQFF. Variable domain in full (rest from reference TRBV7-2 and TRBJ2-1): GAGVSQSPSNKVTEKGKDVELRCDPISGHTALYWYRQSLGQGLEFLIYFQGNSAPDKSGLPSDRFSAERTGGSVSTLTIQRTQQEDSAVYLCASSLGGRGNEQFFGPGTRLTVL.

The chain has TRBV2 and TRBJ2-1; 7 bases map to TRBD1. CDR3 length equals 14 residues. The ends lost 1 base at V and 8 bases at J; junction bases unmatched: 5. The germline CDR1 and CDR2 sequences are SNHLY and FYNNEI. CDR3 residues: CASSEDRGIDEQFF. CDR3 nucleotides: TGTGCCAGCAGTGAAGACAGGGGTATCGATGAGCAGTTCTTC. Full variable domain (remainder filled in from reference TRBV2 and TRBJ2-1): EPEVTQTPSHQVTQMGQEVILRCVPISNHLYFYWYRQILGQKVEFLVSFYNNEISEKSEIFDDQFSVERPDGSNFTLKIRSTKLEDSAMYFCASSEDRGIDEQFFGPGTRLTVL.

The V call is TRBV18, the J call TRBJ1-1; D remains unclear. The germline gives CDR1 KGHSH, CDR2 LQKENI. CDR3 length: 14 amino acids. Trimming stripped 2 bases from V and 1 base from J, with 8 bases between. CDR3: CASSPTGPNTEAFF. Written as DNA, the CDR3 is TGTGCCAGCTCACCAACGGGTCCGAACACTGAAGCTTTCTTT.

The V call is TRBV30, the J call TRBJ1-2; D perhaps matches TRBD1 (6 bases). The CDR3 consists of 15 residues. Trimming took off 1 base at V and 3 bases at J, with 15 bases between the two ends. In germline, CDR1 is GTSNPN, CDR2 SVGIG (reference sequence). Written as DNA, the CDR3 is TGTGCCTGGAGTGACGCCTCGGGACATTACTATGGCTACACCTTC. Translating it yields CAWSDASGHYYGYTF. Variable domain in full (rest from reference TRBV30 and TRBJ1-2): SQTIHQWPATLVQPVGSPLSLECTVEGTSNPNLYWYRQAAGRGLQLLFYSVGIGQISSEVPQNLSASRPQDRQFILSSKKLLLSDSGFYLCAWSDASGHYYGYTFGSGTRLTVV.

The genes are TRBV4-1 and TRBJ1-6, with 9 bases that match TRBD1. The CDR3 sequence is 16 residues long. CDR1 is MGHRA, CDR2 YSYEKL, per germline. The junction had 14 bases not matched to a gene; V was cut back by 8 bases and J by 9 bases. The CDR3: CASANRGRVKSSPLHF. The CDR3 DNA follows: TGCGCCAGCGCGAACAGGGGGCGCGTAAAGAGTTCACCCCTCCACTTT.

The rearrangement joins TRBV10-3 to TRBJ2-2, with D perhaps matching TRBD2 (6 bases). From germline, CDR1 is ENHRY and CDR2 SYGVKD. Trimming took 7 bases from V and 4 from J, leaving 13 bases between them. This CDR3 is 14 amino acids long. CDR3 protein: CAIKEGDATGELFF. CDR3 bases: TGTGCCATCAAGGAGGGAGATGCCACCGGGGAGCTGTTTTTT.

The chain couples TRBV25-1 to TRBJ2-1; D remains ambiguous. Germline V gives CDR1 MGHDK, CDR2 SYGVNS. The V end lost 1 base, the J end lost 10 bases, and 20 bases lay between the germline ends. The CDR3 has 16 amino acids. This CDR3 is CASSESPTASIGEQFF. The CDR3 DNA follows: TGTGCCAGCAGTGAATCTCCAACCGCCTCAATCGGCGAGCAGTTCTTC.

The rearrangement joins TRBV3-1 (or the pseudogene TRBV3-2) to TRBJ1-5; maybe TRBD1 (6 bases). Trimming removed 1 base at V and 7 bases at J, with 14 bases between. The germline gives CDR1 LGHDT, CDR2 YNNKEL (reference sequence). The CDR3 length is 15 residues. CDR3 loop: CASSQGTGIGQPQHF. The DNA of the CDR3 is TGTGCCAGCAGCCAAGGTACAGGGATAGGGCAGCCCCAGCATTTT.

This chain joins TRBV29-1 and TRBJ2-2; 9 nucleotides agree with TRBD2. There are 14 residues in the CDR3. The V gene end was trimmed by 7 bases and the J gene end by 2 bases; junction bases not matched to a gene: 5. Germline loops: CDR1 SQVTM, CDR2 ANQGSEA. CDR3 loop: CSAQTSGNTGELFF. Here the CDR3 DNA reads TGCAGCGCTCAGACTAGCGGAAACACCGGGGAGCTGTTTTTT.

The chain combines TRBV9 with TRBJ2-2; a weak D match, TRBD2 (6 bases). The CDR3 extends over 16 amino acids. Germline V gene data show CDR1 as SGDLS and CDR2 as YYNGEE. V was pared by 4 bases and J by 0 bases, with 13 bases between. CDR3 sequence reads: CASSFLSGANTGELFF. CDR3 nucleotide sequence: TGTGCCAGCAGCTTCCTTAGCGGAGCGAACACCGGGGAGCTGTTTTTT.